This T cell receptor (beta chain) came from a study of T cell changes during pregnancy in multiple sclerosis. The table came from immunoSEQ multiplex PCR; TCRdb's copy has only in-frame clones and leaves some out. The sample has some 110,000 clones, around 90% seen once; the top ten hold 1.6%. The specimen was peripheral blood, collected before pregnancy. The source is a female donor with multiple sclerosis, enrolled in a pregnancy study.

The CDR3 DNA follows: TGTGCCAGTAGCACGGACAGTATTACTGGGGCCAACGTCCTGACTTTC. Its protein is CASSTDSITGANVLTF. This chain joins TRBV19 and TRBJ2-6; D is perhaps TRBD1 (6 bases). Germline CDR1 and CDR2: LNHDA and SQIVND (reference sequence). The V gene lost 6 bases and the J gene lost 2 bases, with 14 bases spanning the gap. CDR3 length equals 16 residues.